This TCR beta chain stems from a study of metastatic and nonmetastatic thyroid tumors. Study outcomes and limitations: Significantly greater TCR beta diversity was reportedly found in malignant thyroid tumors than in benign nodules (in blood and tumor).

Not a single patient had been given any form of treatment at any point before undergoing thyroid surgery. Per germline, CDR1 SGHAT and CDR2 FQDESV (reference sequence). V was pared by 3 bases and J by 2 bases, with 12 bases between. This CDR3 has 15 amino acids. Under the authors' procedure: The study took CDR3 differences across clinicopathological groups and made a distant-metastasis classifier for papillary thyroid cancer from them. MiXCR reprocessed the PCR reads for TCRdb. These V and J calls originate from TCRdb's pipeline instead of the authors' own analysis. The sample has about 16,000 clones, around 23% seen once. A word on this clone: Its specificity is unknown.

This TCR was sampled from a female donor with papillary thyroid cancer or a benign thyroid nodule (not recorded which). Some clones in this sample may be carry-over from other donors' samples. The sample consisted of adjacent normal tissue. V gene TRBV11-1 combines with J gene TRBJ2-3; D is possibly TRBD2 (5 bases). The chain's CDR3 is CASSFVGSYTDTQYF. CDR3 DNA sequence: TGTGCCAGCAGCTTTGTTGGGAGTTACACAGATACGCAGTATTTT. The whole variable domain, filled in from reference TRBV11-1 and TRBJ2-3, reads EAEVAQSPRYKITEKSQAVAFWCDPISGHATLYWYRQILGQGPELLVQFQDESVVDDSQLPKDRFSAERLKGVDSTLKIQPAELGDSAMYLCASSFVGSYTDTQYFGPGTRLTVL.